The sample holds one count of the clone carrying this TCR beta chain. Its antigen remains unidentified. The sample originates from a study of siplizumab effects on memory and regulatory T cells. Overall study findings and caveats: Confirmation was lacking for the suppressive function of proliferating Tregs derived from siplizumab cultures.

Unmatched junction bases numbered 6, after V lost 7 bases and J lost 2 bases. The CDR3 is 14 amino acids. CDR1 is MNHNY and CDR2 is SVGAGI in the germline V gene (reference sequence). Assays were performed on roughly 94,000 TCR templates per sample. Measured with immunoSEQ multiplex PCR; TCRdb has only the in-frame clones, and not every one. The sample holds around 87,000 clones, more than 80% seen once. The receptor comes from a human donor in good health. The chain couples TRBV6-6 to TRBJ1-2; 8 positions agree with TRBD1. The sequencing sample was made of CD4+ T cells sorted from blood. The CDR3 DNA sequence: TGTGCCAGCACCCGCCGACAGGGGAACTATGGCTACACCTTC. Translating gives CASTRRQGNYGYTF.